This record concerns one TCR beta chain sequence. Its specificity is unknown. Germline-derived CDR1 and CDR2 are PRHDT and FYEKMQ (reference sequence). Deletions cut 5 bases from V and 0 bases from J, with 19 bases between. The CDR3 sequence is 17 residues long. This entry is derived from a study of T cell responses to AZD1222 COVID-19 vaccine. Regarding the study as a whole: Baseline serostatus was positive in only a handful of AZD1222 recipients.

Using immunoSEQ multiplex PCR, the repertoire was profiled, and TCRdb retains in-frame clones only, with some absent. The sample has about 120,000 clones, around 94% seen once. V and J are TRBV13 and TRBJ1-1, with D possibly matching TRBD1 (5 bases). The sample in question was peripheral blood, obtained 28 days after the second AZD1222 dose. The receptor was derived from an adult who received the AZD1222 COVID-19 vaccine. The DNA of the CDR3 is TGTGCCAGCAGCCCCGGGGCCAATGGGGACCTGAACACTGAAGCTTTCTTT. Its protein is CASSPGANGDLNTEAFF.